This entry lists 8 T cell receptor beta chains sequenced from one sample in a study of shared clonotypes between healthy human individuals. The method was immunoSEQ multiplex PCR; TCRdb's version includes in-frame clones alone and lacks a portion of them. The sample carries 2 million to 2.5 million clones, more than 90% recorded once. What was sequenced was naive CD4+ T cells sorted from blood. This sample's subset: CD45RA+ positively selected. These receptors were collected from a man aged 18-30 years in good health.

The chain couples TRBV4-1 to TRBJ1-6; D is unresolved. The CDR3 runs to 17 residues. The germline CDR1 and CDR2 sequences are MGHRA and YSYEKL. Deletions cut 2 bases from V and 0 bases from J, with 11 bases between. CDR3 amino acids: CASSQNPIDSYNSPLHF. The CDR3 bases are TGCGCCAGCAGCCAAAACCCGATTGACTCCTATAATTCACCCCTCCACTTT.

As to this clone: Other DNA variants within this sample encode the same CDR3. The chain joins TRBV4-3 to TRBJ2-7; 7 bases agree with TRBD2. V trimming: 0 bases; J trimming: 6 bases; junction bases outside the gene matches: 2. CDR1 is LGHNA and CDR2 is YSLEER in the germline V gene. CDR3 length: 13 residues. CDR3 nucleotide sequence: TGCGCCAGCAGCCAAGATTGGGGGGGCGAGCAGTACTTC. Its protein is CASSQDWGGEQYF.

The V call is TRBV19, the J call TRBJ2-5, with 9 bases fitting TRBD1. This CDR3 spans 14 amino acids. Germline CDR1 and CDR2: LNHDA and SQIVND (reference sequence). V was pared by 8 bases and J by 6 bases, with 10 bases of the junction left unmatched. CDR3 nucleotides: TGTGCCAGTGAGGGACAGGGTAGAGGGAAGACCCAGTACTTC. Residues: CASEGQGRGKTQYF. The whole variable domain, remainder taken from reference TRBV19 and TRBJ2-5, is DGGITQSPKYLFRKEGQNVTLSCEQNLNHDAMYWYRQDPGQGLRLIYYSQIVNDFQKGDIAEGYSVSREKKESFPLTVTSAQKNPTAFYLCASEGQGRGKTQYFGPGTRLLVL.

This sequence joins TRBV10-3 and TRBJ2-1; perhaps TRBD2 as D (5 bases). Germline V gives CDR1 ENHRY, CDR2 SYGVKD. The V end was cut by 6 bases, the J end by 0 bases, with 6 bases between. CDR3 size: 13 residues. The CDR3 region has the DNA TGTGCCATCAGGACTACCTCCTACAATGAGCAGTTCTTC. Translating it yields CAIRTTSYNEQFF.

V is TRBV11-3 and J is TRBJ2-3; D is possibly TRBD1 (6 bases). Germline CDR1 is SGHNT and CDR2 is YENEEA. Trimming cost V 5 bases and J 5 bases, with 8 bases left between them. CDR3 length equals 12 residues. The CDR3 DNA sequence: TGTGCCAGCAGCGAACAGGGAGATACGCAGTATTTT. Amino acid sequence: CASSEQGDTQYF.

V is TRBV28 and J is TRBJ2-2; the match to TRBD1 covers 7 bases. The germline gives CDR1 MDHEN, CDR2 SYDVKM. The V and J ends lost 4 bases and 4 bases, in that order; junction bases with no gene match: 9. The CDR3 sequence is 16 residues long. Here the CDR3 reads CASSSHSDRPTGELFF. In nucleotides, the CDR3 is TGTGCCAGCAGTTCTCACTCGGACAGGCCCACCGGGGAGCTGTTTTTT.

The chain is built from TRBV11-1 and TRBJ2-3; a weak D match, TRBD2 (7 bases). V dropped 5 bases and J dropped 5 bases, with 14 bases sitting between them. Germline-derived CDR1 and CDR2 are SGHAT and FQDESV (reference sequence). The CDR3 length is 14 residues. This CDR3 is CASSRRGAGDTQYF. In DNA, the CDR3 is TGTGCCAGCAGCCGTCGGGGGGCAGGAGATACGCAGTATTTT.

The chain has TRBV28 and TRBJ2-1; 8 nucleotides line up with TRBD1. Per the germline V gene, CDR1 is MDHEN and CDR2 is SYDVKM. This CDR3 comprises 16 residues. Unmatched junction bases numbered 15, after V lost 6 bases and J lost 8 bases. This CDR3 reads CASSPGTGTGVDEQFF. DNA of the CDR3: TGTGCCAGCAGCCCGGGGACCGGGACAGGAGTTGATGAGCAGTTCTTC.